This TCR beta chain was identified during a study of T cells after yellow fever vaccination. The study's findings and limits: Bulk-population clonotypes that are abundant could appear as contaminants in FACS-sorted repertoires. Booster samples showed a return of most primary-vaccination clones (roughly 96% CD4, 88% CD8).

Using its own MiXCR run on the 5' RACE reads, TCRdb lists one record per CDR3 protein. The table has tens of thousands of distinct CDR3 sequences, less than 8.5% seen once; the top ten hold 36%. Trimming at V came to 1 base and at J to 1 base, leaving 20 bases not matched to a gene. The germline V gene has CDR1 DFQATT and CDR2 SNEGSKA (reference sequence). This CDR3 has 21 residues. Turning to this clonotype: What it binds is not known.

This TCR was sampled from a man in his thirties or forties who received the YFV17D yellow fever vaccine. The V gene is TRBV20-1, the J gene TRBJ2-4, with 9 positions matching TRBD2. Source: CD8+ T cells sorted from PBMCs, taken 15 days after the yellow fever booster vaccination. The CDR3 DNA follows: TGCAGTGCTAGAGCCGGGACGACGGTCGTTGGCGGGAGGGTTGCCAAAAACATTCAGTACTTC. Translation: CSARAGTTVVGGRVAKNIQYF.